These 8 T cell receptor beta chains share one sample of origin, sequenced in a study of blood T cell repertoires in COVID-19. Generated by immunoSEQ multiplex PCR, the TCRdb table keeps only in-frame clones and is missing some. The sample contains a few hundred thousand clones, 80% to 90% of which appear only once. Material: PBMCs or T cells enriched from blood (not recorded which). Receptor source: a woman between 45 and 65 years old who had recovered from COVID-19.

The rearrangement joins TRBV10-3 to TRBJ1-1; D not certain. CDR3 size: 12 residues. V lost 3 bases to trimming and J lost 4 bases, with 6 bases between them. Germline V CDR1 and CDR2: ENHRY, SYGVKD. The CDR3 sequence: CAISDGVTEAFF. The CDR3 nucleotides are TGTGCCATCAGTGACGGGGTCACTGAAGCTTTCTTT.

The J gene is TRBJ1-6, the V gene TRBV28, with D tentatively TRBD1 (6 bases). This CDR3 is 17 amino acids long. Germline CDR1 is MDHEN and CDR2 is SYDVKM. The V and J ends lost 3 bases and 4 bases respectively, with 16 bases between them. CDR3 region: CASSFPKTGPYNSPLHF. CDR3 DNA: TGTGCCAGCAGTTTCCCCAAGACAGGACCGTATAATTCACCCCTCCACTTT.

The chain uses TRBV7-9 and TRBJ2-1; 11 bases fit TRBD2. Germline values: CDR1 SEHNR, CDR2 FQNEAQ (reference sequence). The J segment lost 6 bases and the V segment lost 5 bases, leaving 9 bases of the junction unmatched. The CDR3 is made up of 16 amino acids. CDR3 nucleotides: TGTGCCAGCAGCCCAATAGCGGGGGGGCCTCCCAATGAGCAGTTCTTC. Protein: CASSPIAGGPPNEQFF.

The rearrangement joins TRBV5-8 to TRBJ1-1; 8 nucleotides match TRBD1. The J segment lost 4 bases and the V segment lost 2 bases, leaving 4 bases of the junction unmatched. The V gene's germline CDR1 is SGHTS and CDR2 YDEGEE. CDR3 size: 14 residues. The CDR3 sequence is CASSFTGGSTEAFF. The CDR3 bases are TGTGCCAGCAGCTTCACAGGGGGTAGCACTGAAGCTTTCTTT.

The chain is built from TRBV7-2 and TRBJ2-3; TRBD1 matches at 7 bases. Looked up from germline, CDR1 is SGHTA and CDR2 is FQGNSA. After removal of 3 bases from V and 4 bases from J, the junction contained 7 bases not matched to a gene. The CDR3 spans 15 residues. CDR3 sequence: CASSFEGARSDTQYF. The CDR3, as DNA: TGTGCCAGCAGCTTTGAGGGGGCGCGGTCAGATACGCAGTATTTT.

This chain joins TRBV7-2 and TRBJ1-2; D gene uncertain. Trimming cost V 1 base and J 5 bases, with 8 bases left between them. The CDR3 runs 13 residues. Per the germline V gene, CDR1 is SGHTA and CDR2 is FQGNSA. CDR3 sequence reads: CASSLESPYGYTF. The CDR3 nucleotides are TGTGCCAGCAGCTTAGAATCCCCTTATGGCTACACCTTC.

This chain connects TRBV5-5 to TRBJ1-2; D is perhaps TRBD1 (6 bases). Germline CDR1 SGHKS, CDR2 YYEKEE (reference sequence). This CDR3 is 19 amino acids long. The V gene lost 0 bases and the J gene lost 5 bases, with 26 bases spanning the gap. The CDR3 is CASSLALGGGPLMGYGYTF. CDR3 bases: TGTGCCAGCAGCTTGGCCTTGGGGGGGGGCCCCTTGATGGGATATGGCTACACCTTC.

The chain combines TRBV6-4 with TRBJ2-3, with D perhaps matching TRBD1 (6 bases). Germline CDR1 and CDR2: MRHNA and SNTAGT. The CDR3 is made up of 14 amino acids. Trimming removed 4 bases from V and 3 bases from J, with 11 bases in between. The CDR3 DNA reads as TGTGCCAGCAGTGCCAGGGGTTGGACAGATACGCAGTATTTT. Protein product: CASSARGWTDTQYF.